These 3 T cell receptor beta chains were sequenced from one sample in a study of read filtering for tumor transcriptome and immune sequencing. Molecular barcoded adaptors covering alpha/delta and beta/gamma chains were used on 400 to 450 ng RNA. TCRdb used MiXCR to reprocess the reads, holding one entry per CDR3 protein. The repertoire holds 40,000 or so distinct CDR3 sequences, with more than 13% as singletons. Input material: a population of CD138-negative cells sorted from bone marrow. The receptors shown here come from a donor over 35 with multiple myeloma.

Concerning this clonotype: A single base is all that separates this from a far larger clone, so a read error is likely. The chain couples TRBV9 to TRBJ2-7; weak D call: TRBD2 (5 bases). V lost 1 base to trimming and J lost 7 bases, with 18 bases between them. CDR3 length: 15 amino acids. Germline V gene data show CDR1 as SGDLS and CDR2 as YYNGEE. CDR3 DNA: TGTGCCAGCAGCGTAAGAGGGAACGCCTACAATGAGCAGTACTTC. Protein sequence: CASSVRGNAYNEQYF. Drawing the rest from reference TRBV9 and TRBJ2-7, the complete variable domain is DSGVTQTPKHLITATGQRVTLRCSPRSGDLSVYWYQQSLDQGLQFLIQYYNGEERAKGNILERFSAQQFPDLHSELNLSSLELGDSALYFCASSVRGNAYNEQYFGPGTRLTVT.

This clonotype was seen ten or more times. This chain links TRBV20-1 with TRBJ2-5; D is unresolved. This CDR3 has 12 amino acids. CDR1 is DFQATT and CDR2 is SNEGSKA in the germline V gene (reference sequence). V shed 3 bases and J shed 2 bases, with 7 bases lying between them. The CDR3 bases are TGCAGTGCTAGGTTGGGTCAAGAGACCCAGTACTTC. It yields the protein CSARLGQETQYF.

This clonotype was found a few times. The chain carries TRBV29-1 and TRBJ1-3; no clear D gene. V shed 5 bases and J shed 4 bases, with 12 bases lying between them. Germline loops: CDR1 SQVTM, CDR2 ANQGSEA. The CDR3 sequence is 13 residues long. The CDR3 sequence is CSVRGTGGNTIYF. CDR3 sequence (DNA): TGCAGCGTTCGGGGTACGGGAGGAAACACCATATATTTT.